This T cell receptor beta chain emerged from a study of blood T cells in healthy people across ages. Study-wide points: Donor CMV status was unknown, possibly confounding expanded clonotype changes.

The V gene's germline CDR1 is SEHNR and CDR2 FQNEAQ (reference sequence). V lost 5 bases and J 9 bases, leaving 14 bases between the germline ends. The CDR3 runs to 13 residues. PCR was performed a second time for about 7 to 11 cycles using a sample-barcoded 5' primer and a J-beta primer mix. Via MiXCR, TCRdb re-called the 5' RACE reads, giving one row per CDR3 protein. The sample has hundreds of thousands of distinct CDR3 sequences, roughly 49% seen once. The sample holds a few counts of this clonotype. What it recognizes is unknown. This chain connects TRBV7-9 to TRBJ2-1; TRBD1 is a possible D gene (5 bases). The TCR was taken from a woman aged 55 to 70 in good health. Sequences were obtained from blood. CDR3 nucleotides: TGTGCCAGCAGCCAAGACAGTCTAAGTGAGCAGTTCTTC. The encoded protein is CASSQDSLSEQFF.